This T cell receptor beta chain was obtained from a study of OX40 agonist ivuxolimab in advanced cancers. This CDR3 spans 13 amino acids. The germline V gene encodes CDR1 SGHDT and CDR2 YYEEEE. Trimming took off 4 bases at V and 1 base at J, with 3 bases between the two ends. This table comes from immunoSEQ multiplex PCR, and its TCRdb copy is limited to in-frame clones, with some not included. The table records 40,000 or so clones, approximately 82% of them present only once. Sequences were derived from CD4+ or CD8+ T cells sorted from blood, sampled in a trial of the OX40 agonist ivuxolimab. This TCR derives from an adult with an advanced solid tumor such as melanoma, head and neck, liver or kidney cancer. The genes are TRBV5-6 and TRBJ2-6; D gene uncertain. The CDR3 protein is CASSGSGANVLTF. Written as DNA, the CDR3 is TGTGCCAGCAGCGGATCTGGGGCCAACGTCCTGACTTTC.